This T cell receptor (beta chain) was recorded in a study of CD8 T cells in Susac syndrome. As for the study in general: When their blood was taken, patients with Susac syndrome were therapy-naive, taking corticosteroids, or taking intravenous immunoglobulin alone.

Recently defined diagnostic criteria classed the Susac syndrome patients as definite or probable. The CD8+ and CD4+ T cells were isolated magnetically using a negative isolation approach, whereas the TEMRA cells were enriched by FACS. RNA, at about 0.45 to 1 ug, was reverse transcribed with random hexamers. MiXCR, run by TCRdb on the immunoSEQ multiplex PCR reads, gives a single entry per CDR3 protein. The data hold about 77,000 distinct CDR3 sequences, with 90% to 95% observed a single time. From germline, CDR1 is ENHRY and CDR2 SYGVKD. This CDR3 contains 13 residues. This clonotype was obtained from a human donor with Susac syndrome. The sequenced sample consisted of CD4+ T cells from PBMCs. The chain combines TRBV10-3 with TRBJ2-5; D is unresolved. The CDR3 DNA reads TGTGCACGAAACCGCCGGGCCCAAGAGACCCAGTACTTC. Its protein product is CARNRRAQETQYF.